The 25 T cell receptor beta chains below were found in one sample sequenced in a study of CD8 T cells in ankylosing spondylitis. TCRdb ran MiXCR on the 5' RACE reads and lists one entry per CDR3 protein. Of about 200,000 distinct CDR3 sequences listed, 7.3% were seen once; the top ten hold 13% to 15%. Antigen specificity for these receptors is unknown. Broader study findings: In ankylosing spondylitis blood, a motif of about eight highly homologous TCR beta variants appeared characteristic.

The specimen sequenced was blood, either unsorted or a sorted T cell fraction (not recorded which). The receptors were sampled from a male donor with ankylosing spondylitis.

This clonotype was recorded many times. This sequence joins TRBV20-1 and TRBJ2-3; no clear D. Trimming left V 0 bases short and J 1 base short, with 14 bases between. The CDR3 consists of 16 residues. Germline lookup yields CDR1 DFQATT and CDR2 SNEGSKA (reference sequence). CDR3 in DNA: TGCAGTGCTAGAGATAGATTTTGGGGTGGCACAGATACGCAGTATTTT. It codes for CSARDRFWGGTDTQYF.

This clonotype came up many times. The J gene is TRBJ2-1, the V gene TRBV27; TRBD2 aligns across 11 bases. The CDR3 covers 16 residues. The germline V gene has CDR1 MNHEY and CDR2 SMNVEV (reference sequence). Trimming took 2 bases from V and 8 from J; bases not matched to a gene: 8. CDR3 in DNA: TGTGCCAGCAGTTTAGGTCTAGCGGGAGGTTATGATGAGCAGTTCTTC. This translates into CASSLGLAGGYDEQFF.

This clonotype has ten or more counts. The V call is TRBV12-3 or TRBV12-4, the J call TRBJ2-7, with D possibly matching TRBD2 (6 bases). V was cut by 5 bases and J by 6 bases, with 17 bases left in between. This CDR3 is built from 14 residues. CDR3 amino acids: CASSPPGEAAEQYF. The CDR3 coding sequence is TGTGCCAGCAGTCCTCCGGGGGAGGCGGCCGAGCAGTACTTC.

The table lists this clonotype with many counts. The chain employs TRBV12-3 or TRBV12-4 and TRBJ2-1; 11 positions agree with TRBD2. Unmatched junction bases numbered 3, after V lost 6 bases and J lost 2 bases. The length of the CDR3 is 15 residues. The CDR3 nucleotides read TGTGCCAGCAGGCTTAGCGGGAGGGCCTACAATGAGCAGTTCTTC. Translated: CASRLSGRAYNEQFF.

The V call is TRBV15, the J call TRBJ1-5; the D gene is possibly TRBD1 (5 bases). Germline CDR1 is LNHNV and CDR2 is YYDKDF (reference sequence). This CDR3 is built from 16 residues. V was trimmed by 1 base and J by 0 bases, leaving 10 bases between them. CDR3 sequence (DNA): TGTGCCACCAGCAGAGCTGGGGGTTATAGCAATCAGCCCCAGCATTTT. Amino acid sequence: CATSRAGGYSNQPQHF.

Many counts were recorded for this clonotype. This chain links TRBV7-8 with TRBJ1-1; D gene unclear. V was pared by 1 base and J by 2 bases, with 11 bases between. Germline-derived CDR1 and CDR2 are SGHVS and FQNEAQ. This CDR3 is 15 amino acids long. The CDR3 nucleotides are TGTGCCAGCAGCTTAGAATTAGCGACTAACACTGAAGCTTTCTTT. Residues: CASSLELATNTEAFF.

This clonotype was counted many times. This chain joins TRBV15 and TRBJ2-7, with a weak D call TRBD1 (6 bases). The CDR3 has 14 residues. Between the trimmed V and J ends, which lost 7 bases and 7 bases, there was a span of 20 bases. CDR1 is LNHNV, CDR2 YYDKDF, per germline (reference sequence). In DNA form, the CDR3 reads TGTGCCACCAAGGACAGATGGGATGTTGGGGAGCAGTACTTC. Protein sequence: CATKDRWDVGEQYF.

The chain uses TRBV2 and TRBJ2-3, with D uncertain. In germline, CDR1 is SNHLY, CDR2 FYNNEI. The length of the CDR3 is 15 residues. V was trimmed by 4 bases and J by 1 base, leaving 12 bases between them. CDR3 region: CASSARRQGTDTQYF. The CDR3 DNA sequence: TGTGCCAGCAGTGCCCGCCGGCAGGGCACAGATACGCAGTATTTT.

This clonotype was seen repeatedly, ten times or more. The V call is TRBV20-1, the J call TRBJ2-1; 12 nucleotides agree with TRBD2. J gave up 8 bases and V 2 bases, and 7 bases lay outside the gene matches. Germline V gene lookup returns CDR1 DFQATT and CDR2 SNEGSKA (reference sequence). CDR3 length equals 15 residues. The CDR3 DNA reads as TGCAGTGCTAGAAATGGGACTAGCGGGTGGCATGAGCAGTTCTTC. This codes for CSARNGTSGWHEQFF.

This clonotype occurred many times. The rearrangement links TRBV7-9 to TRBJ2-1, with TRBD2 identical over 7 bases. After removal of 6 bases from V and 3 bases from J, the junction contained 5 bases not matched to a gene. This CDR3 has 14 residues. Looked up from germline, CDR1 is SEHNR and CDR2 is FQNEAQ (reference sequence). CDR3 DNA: TGTGCCAGCAGTCTGAGCGGGATCTACAATGAGCAGTTCTTC. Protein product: CASSLSGIYNEQFF.

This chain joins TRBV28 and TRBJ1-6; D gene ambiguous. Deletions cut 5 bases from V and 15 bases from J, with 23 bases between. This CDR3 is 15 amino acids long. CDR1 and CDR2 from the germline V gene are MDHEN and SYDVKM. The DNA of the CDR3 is TGTGCCAGCAGTCCCGTTTTATTACCAGGCGCCATCCTCCACTTT. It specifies CASSPVLLPGAILHF.

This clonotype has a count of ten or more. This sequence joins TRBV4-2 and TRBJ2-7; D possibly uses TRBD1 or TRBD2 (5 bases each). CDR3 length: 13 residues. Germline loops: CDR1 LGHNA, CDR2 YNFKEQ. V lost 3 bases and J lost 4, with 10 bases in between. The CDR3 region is CASSQGPSYEQYF. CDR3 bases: TGTGCCAGCAGCCAGGGACCATCTTACGAGCAGTACTTC.

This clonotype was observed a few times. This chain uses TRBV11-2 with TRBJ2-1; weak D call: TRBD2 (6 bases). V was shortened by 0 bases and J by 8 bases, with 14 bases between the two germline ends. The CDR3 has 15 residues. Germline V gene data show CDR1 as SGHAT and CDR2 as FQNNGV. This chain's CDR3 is CASSLEASSADEQFF. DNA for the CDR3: TGTGCCAGCAGCTTAGAAGCCTCTAGCGCGGATGAGCAGTTCTTC.

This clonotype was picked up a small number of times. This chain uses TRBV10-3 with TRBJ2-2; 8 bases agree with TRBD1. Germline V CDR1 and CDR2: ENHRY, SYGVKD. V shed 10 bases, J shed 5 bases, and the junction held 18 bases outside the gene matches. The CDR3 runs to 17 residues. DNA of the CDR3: TGTGCCACCCGGGACAGGCCCTCAAGGAAAAAGACCGGGGAGCTGTTTTTT. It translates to CATRDRPSRKKTGELFF.

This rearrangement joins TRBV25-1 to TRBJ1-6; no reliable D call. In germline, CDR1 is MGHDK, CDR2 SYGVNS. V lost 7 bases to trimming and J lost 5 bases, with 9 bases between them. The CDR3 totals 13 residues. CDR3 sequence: CASTSHDNSPLHF. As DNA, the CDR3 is TGTGCCAGCACAAGTCACGATAATTCACCCCTCCACTTT. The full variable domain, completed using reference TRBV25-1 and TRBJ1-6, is EADIYQTPRYLVIGTGKKITLECSQTMGHDKMYWYQQDPGMELHLIHYSYGVNSTEKGDLSSESTVSRIRTEHFPLTLESARPSHTSQYLCASTSHDNSPLHFGNGTRLTVT.

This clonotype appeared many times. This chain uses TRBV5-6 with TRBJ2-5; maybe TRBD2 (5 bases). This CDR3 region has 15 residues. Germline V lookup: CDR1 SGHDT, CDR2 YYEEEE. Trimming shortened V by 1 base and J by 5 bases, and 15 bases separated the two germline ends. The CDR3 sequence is CASSLKTYSGETQYF. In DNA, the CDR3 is TGTGCCAGCAGCTTGAAAACCTACTCGGGGGAGACCCAGTACTTC.

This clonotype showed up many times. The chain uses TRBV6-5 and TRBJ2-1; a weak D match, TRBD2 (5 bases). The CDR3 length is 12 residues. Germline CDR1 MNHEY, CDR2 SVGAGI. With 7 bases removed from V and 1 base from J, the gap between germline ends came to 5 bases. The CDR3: CASTGSYNEQFF. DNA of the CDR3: TGTGCCAGCACGGGATCCTACAATGAGCAGTTCTTC.

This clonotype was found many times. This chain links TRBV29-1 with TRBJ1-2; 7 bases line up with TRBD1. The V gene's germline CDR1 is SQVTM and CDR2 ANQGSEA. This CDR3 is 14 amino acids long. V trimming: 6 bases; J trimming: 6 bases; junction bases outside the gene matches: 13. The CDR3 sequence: CSVGYDRVGDGYTF. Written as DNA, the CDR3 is TGCAGCGTGGGATACGACAGGGTAGGGGATGGCTACACCTTC. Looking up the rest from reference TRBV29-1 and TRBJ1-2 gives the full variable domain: SAVISQKPSRDICQRGTSLTIQCQVDSQVTMMFWYRQQPGQSLTLIATANQGSEATYESGFVIDKFPISRPNLTFSTLTVSNMSPEDSSIYLCSVGYDRVGDGYTFGSGTRLTVV.

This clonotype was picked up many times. In DNA form, the CDR3 reads TGTGCCAGCAGGGGACGAATTGGGGACCCAAACTATGGCTACACCTTC. It is translated as CASRGRIGDPNYGYTF. V usage is TRBV6-1 and J usage is TRBJ1-2; tentative D call: TRBD1 (5 bases). This CDR3 is 16 amino acids long. Germline V gene lookup returns CDR1 MNHNS and CDR2 SASEGT. V lost 6 bases to trimming and J lost 2 bases, with 19 bases between them.

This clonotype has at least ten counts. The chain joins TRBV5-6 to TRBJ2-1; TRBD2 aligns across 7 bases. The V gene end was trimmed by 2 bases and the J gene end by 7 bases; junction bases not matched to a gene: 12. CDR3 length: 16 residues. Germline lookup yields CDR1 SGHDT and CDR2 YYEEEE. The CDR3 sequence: CASSFPSWSGKNEQFF. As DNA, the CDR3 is TGTGCCAGCAGCTTCCCCTCATGGAGCGGGAAGAATGAGCAGTTCTTC.

CDR3 nucleotides: TGCAGTGCTATTACCGGGACAGCAAACTACGAGCAGTACTTC. This encodes CSAITGTANYEQYF. The genes are TRBV20-1 and TRBJ2-7, with TRBD1 matching 7 bases. Germline loops: CDR1 DFQATT, CDR2 SNEGSKA (reference sequence). The CDR3 loop spans 14 amino acids. J was trimmed by 3 bases and V by 4 bases; bases with no gene match: 9.

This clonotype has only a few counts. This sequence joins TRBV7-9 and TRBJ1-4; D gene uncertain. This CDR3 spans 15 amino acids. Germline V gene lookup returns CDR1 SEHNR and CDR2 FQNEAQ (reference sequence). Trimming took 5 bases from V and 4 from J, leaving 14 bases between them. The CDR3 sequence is CASSPPHRDNEKLFF. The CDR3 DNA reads TGTGCCAGCAGCCCTCCCCACAGAGATAATGAAAAACTGTTTTTT.

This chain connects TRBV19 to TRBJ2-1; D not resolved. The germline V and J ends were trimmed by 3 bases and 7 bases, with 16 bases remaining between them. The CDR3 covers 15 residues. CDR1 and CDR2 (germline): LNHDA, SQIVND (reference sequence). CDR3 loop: CASSIERFTKNEQFF. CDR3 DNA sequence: TGTGCCAGTAGTATCGAACGGTTTACCAAGAATGAGCAGTTCTTC.

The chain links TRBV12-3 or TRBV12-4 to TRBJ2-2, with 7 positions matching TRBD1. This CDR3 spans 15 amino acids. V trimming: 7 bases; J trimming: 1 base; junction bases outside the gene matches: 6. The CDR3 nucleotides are TGTGCCAGCAACCCTGGGACAGAGAACACCGGGGAGCTGTTTTTT. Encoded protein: CASNPGTENTGELFF.

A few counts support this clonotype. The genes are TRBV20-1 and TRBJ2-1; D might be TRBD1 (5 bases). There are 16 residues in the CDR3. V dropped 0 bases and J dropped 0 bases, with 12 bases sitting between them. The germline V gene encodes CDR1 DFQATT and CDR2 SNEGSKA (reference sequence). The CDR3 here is CSARDFDSSSYNEQFF. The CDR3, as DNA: TGCAGTGCTAGAGACTTCGACAGCAGCTCCTACAATGAGCAGTTCTTC.